This T cell receptor (beta chain) was retrieved from a study of shared clonotypes between healthy human individuals. For the study at large: Each donor's CD4 naive and CD4 memory cells filled three plates apiece, CD8 naive two, and CD8 memory one. General observations from the study: Generation probabilities were higher for clonotypes shared across all four sorted-subset donors than for unshared ones.

To note about this clone: Its antigen is unknown.

The repertoire was sequenced with immunoSEQ multiplex PCR; TCRdb's copy has only in-frame clones and lacks some. The data hold 640,000 or so clones, with about two thirds observed a single time. V dropped 2 bases and J dropped 5 bases, with 7 bases sitting between them. The CDR3 has 13 amino acids. The V gene's germline CDR1 is SGHTA and CDR2 FQGTGA. Sequenced material: memory CD4+ T cells sorted from blood. Subset defined: CD45RA-negative fraction. The TCR was taken from a woman in her 30s in good health. This chain links TRBV7-3 with TRBJ1-5, with D unclear. CDR3 sequence reads: CASSLAAYQPQHF. CDR3 coding DNA: TGTGCCAGCAGCTTAGCCGCTTATCAGCCCCAGCATTTT. Complete variable domain (other parts from reference TRBV7-3 and TRBJ1-5): GAGVSQTPSNKVTEKGKYVELRCDPISGHTALYWYRQSLGQGPEFLIYFQGTGAADDSGLPNDRFFAVRPEGSVSTLKIQRTERGDSAVYLCASSLAAYQPQHFGDGTRLSIL.